The rows below give T cell receptor beta chains drawn from one sample of a study of cytomegalovirus exposure and HLA in healthy donors. The data were produced by immunoSEQ multiplex PCR, yet TCRdb's version contains in-frame clones alone and is incomplete. The sample contains more than 95,000 clones, 78% of which appear only once. Sequencing was performed on PBMCs. The receptors shown here come from a woman aged 40 to 50 in good health and CMV-seronegative. CDR3s include the opening cysteine and the closing phenylalanine or tryptophan. The order of the fields is V gene, J gene, clone size, D gene, CDR3 DNA, CDR3 protein. A D gene is named only where the DNA matches it firmly. Size is stated for part of the rows, as once, few or many counts, or as a class when the clone is expanded.

v_call: TRBV28; j_call: TRBJ1-2; clone_size: .; d_call: TRBD1; cdr3_nt: TGTGCCAGCAGTCGGGACAGATGGGGAGGCTACACCTTC; cdr3_aa: CASSRDRWGGYTF
v_call: TRBV19; j_call: TRBJ2-7; clone_size: .; d_call: .; cdr3_nt: TGTGCCAGTAGTGCGGAATTGAGCTCCTACGAGCAGTACTTC; cdr3_aa: CASSAELSSYEQYF
v_call: TRBV4-1; j_call: TRBJ2-3; clone_size: .; d_call: TRBD2; cdr3_nt: TGCGCCAGCAGCCAGAGTCTAGCGGGAGGGTCCGATACGCAGTATTTT; cdr3_aa: CASSQSLAGGSDTQYF
v_call: TRBV5-1; j_call: TRBJ2-3; clone_size: .; d_call: TRBD1; cdr3_nt: TGCGCCAGATTGCCCGGGACAGGGGCAGCAGATACGCAGTATTTT; cdr3_aa: CARLPGTGAADTQYF
v_call: TRBV19; j_call: TRBJ1-6; clone_size: .; d_call: .; cdr3_nt: TGTGCCAGTAGTGGGGGCAGACTACGAGGAAATTCACCCCTCCACTTT; cdr3_aa: CASSGGRLRGNSPLHF
v_call: TRBV10-1; j_call: TRBJ2-1; clone_size: .; d_call: TRBD2; cdr3_nt: TGCGCCAGCAGTGATACTAGCGGGGGCTCCTACAATGAGCAGTTCTTC; cdr3_aa: CASSDTSGGSYNEQFF
v_call: TRBV7-3; j_call: TRBJ2-5; clone_size: .; d_call: TRBD2; cdr3_nt: TGTGCCAGCAGCTTAAGCGGGAGCGGGGAGACCCAGTACTTC; cdr3_aa: CASSLSGSGETQYF
v_call: TRBV27; j_call: TRBJ2-3; clone_size: .; d_call: .; cdr3_nt: TGTGCCAGCAGTAATCCGGGAGAACCAGATACGCAGTATTTT; cdr3_aa: CASSNPGEPDTQYF
v_call: TRBV4-1; j_call: TRBJ1-5; clone_size: .; d_call: .; cdr3_nt: TGCGCCAGCAGCCAATTGGTAACAGGCGAAAGGCCCCAGCATTTT; cdr3_aa: CASSQLVTGERPQHF
v_call: TRBV5-1; j_call: TRBJ2-4; clone_size: few; d_call: .; cdr3_nt: TGCGCCAGCAGCTTGAATTCCGGGGACATTCAGTACTTC; cdr3_aa: CASSLNSGDIQYF
v_call: TRBV27; j_call: TRBJ2-7; clone_size: .; d_call: .; cdr3_nt: TGTGCCAGCAGTTTATCTAGTGGGAGGTACGAGCAGTACTTC; cdr3_aa: CASSLSSGRYEQYF
v_call: TRBV28; j_call: TRBJ1-6; clone_size: .; d_call: .; cdr3_nt: TGTGCCAGCAGCTTAAGGGGGTACCTCCACTTT; cdr3_aa: CASSLRGYLHF
v_call: TRBV6-1; j_call: TRBJ1-3; clone_size: once; d_call: .; cdr3_nt: TGTGCCAGCAGTGAAGTCGACAGCAGAAACACCATATATTTT; cdr3_aa: CASSEVDSRNTIYF
v_call: TRBV10-3; j_call: TRBJ2-7; clone_size: .; d_call: TRBD1; cdr3_nt: TGTGCCATCAGTGAACCGACAGGGGCCTCCTACGAGCAGTACTTC; cdr3_aa: CAISEPTGASYEQYF
v_call: TRBV7-2; j_call: TRBJ1-1; clone_size: few; d_call: .; cdr3_nt: TGTGCCAGCAGCTTAGGCAGGGTTTGGAACACTGAAGCTTTCTTT; cdr3_aa: CASSLGRVWNTEAFF
v_call: TRBV19; j_call: TRBJ2-7; clone_size: .; d_call: .; cdr3_nt: TGTGCCAGTAGTATTGTAGGGGTTTCGGACGAGCAGTACTTC; cdr3_aa: CASSIVGVSDEQYF
v_call: TRBV9; j_call: TRBJ2-3; clone_size: .; d_call: TRBD1; cdr3_nt: TGTGCCAGCAGACGACAGGGGACCCCCACAGATACGCAGTATTTT; cdr3_aa: CASRRQGTPTDTQYF
v_call: TRBV11-3; j_call: TRBJ2-2; clone_size: .; d_call: .; cdr3_nt: TGTGCCAGCAGCTTAGACAGGGGTTTTATCACCGGGGAGCTGTTTTTT; cdr3_aa: CASSLDRGFITGELFF
v_call: TRBV13; j_call: TRBJ2-7; clone_size: .; d_call: .; cdr3_nt: TGTGCCAGCAGCACCCGGACTGAGCAGTACTTC; cdr3_aa: CASSTRTEQYF
v_call: TRBV7-3; j_call: TRBJ2-3; clone_size: .; d_call: TRBD2; cdr3_nt: TGTGCCAGCAGCTCGACTAGCGGGAGTGCAGATACGCAGTATTTT; cdr3_aa: CASSSTSGSADTQYF
v_call: TRBV7-8; j_call: TRBJ2-5; clone_size: .; d_call: TRBD2; cdr3_nt: TGTGCCAGCAGCCCGGGACTAGCGGGGTCGTCCAGAGAGACCCAGTACTTC; cdr3_aa: CASSPGLAGSSRETQYF
v_call: TRBV27; j_call: TRBJ2-6; clone_size: .; d_call: .; cdr3_nt: TGTGCCAGCAGTTCTCTGCTTAAGCGGGCCAACGTCCTGACTTTC; cdr3_aa: CASSSLLKRANVLTF